This TCR beta chain was identified during a study of CD8+ T cells in alopecia areata. Study-wide findings and caveats: Researchers report lesional scalp, most notably alopecia totalis/universalis, outstripped normal scalp in clonality. Within the top 100, expanded CD8+ clones significantly decreased with tofacitinib, as did scalp clonality.

Concerning this clone itself: The antigen is unknown.

This CDR3 has 11 residues. Looked up from germline, CDR1 is MGHDK and CDR2 is SYGVNS. V gave up 5 bases and J gave up 5 bases, with 6 bases separating them. Extraction and reverse transcription of RNA yielded cDNA as the sequencing template. Libraries were prepared by immunoSEQ multiplex PCR; TCRdb keeps only in-frame clonotypes and omits some of them. The data show over 200,000 clones, 64% seen once. The sample's treatment: oral pan-JAK inhibitor, 5-10 mg twice daily. The chain employs TRBV25-1 and TRBJ2-5; D uncertain. The clonotype comes from a human donor with alopecia areata. The input for sequencing was CD4+ T cells sorted from blood, taken at week 4, from a patient treated with tofacitinib. DNA for the CDR3: TGTGCCAGCAGTCGTTGGGAGACCCAGTACTTC. This encodes CASSRWETQYF.